The sequence of this T cell receptor beta chain was determined in a study of control samples from healthy donors and cancer patients. Profiling relied on immunoSEQ multiplex PCR, and the TCRdb table lists in-frame clones only, not all of them. This sample yields tens of thousands of clones, of which around 92% are seen a single time; approximately 18% belongs to the top ten. Trimming took 0 bases from V and 9 from J; bases not matched to a gene: 6. Germline V gives CDR1 GTSNPN, CDR2 SVGIG (reference sequence). The CDR3 is made up of 14 amino acids. The sequenced sample was blood. The sequence derives from a man aged 45-65 years in good health. The chain carries TRBV30 and TRBJ1-4, with 8 bases identical to TRBD1. The CDR3 sequence: CAWSVGQGAQKLFF. CDR3 DNA: TGTGCCTGGAGTGTGGGGCAGGGGGCACAAAAACTGTTTTTT.